This passage covers 31 T cell receptor beta chains from one sample sequenced in a study of control samples from healthy donors and cancer patients. This table comes from immunoSEQ multiplex PCR, and its TCRdb copy is limited to in-frame clones, with some not included. Among around 50,000 clones listed, 95% to 97% were seen once. Material: blood. The source of these receptors is a woman aged 25 to 39 in good health.

This chain uses TRBV2 with TRBJ1-4; TRBD1 is a possible D gene (5 bases). Trimming pared 2 bases from V and 8 bases from J, leaving 15 bases between. From germline, CDR1 is SNHLY and CDR2 FYNNEI. The CDR3 runs 15 residues. The CDR3 region is CASSEQGSLREKLFF. The DNA for the CDR3 is TGTGCCAGCAGTGAACAGGGTTCCCTCCGGGAAAAACTGTTTTTT.

This sequence joins TRBV7-9 and TRBJ2-1; either TRBD1 or TRBD2 may supply D (5 bases each). V shed 5 bases and J shed 4 bases, with 15 bases lying between them. This CDR3 comprises 15 residues. Germline V gene sequence: CDR1 SEHNR, CDR2 FQNEAQ (reference sequence). The CDR3, as DNA: TGTGCCAGCAGCCTGCAAGGGGCGGGTTACAATGAGCAGTTCTTC. Amino acids: CASSLQGAGYNEQFF.

The V and J genes are TRBV6-5 and TRBJ2-7, with 9 bases aligning to TRBD2. V was clipped by 8 bases and J by 2 bases; unmatched bases: 4. Germline CDR1 and CDR2: MNHEY and SVGAGI. The CDR3 length is 13 residues. CDR3: CASGLASPYEQYF. The CDR3 DNA is TGTGCCAGCGGACTAGCGAGTCCCTACGAGCAGTACTTC.

The chain couples TRBV11-2 to TRBJ1-2; TRBD1 agrees at 7 bases. This CDR3 is 15 amino acids long. The J segment lost 4 bases and the V segment lost 0 bases, leaving 5 bases of the junction unmatched. Germline values: CDR1 SGHAT, CDR2 FQNNGV. CDR3 loop: CASSLDMTGIYGYTF. CDR3 DNA: TGTGCCAGCAGCTTAGATATGACAGGGATCTATGGCTACACCTTC.

J is TRBJ2-7 and V is TRBV5-8; D perhaps matches TRBD1 (6 bases). This CDR3 comprises 13 residues. Looked up from germline, CDR1 is SGHTS and CDR2 is YDEGEE. The V end lost 5 bases, the J end lost 2 bases, and 11 bases lay between the germline ends. The CDR3 DNA follows: TGTGCCAGCAGGGGGCAGGGGACCTACGAGCAGTACTTC. It encodes CASRGQGTYEQYF.

This clone was observed a single time. The V call is TRBV19, the J call TRBJ2-3; D possibly corresponds to TRBD2 (5 bases). The CDR3 loop spans 14 amino acids. Per germline, CDR1 LNHDA and CDR2 SQIVND (reference sequence). V lost 1 base and J 4 bases, leaving 9 bases between the germline ends. CDR3 sequence (DNA): TGTGCCAGTAGTATAGGAGGGTTAGCAGATACGCAGTATTTT. This translates into CASSIGGLADTQYF.

The CDR3 DNA sequence: TGTGCCAGCAGTGCGGTACCGGACGGGCGTCCCGGGGAGCTGTTTTTT. This sequence encodes CASSAVPDGRPGELFF. The gene calls are TRBV2 and TRBJ2-2; D is ambiguous. V dropped 4 bases and J dropped 6 bases, with 18 bases sitting between them. The CDR3 has 16 amino acids. Germline V lookup: CDR1 SNHLY, CDR2 FYNNEI.

This clone was counted a single time. This chain joins TRBV29-1 and TRBJ1-4; 7 bases are a match to TRBD1. The CDR3 is made up of 13 amino acids. Germline values: CDR1 SQVTM, CDR2 ANQGSEA. Trimming took 6 bases from V and 5 from J; bases not matched to a gene: 6. Here the CDR3 DNA reads TGCAGCGTGGGGACAGAGATGAATGAAAAACTGTTTTTT. Its protein product is CSVGTEMNEKLFF.

The V call is TRBV6-1, the J call TRBJ2-7; the D gene is possibly TRBD2 (6 bases). The V gene's germline CDR1 is MNHNS and CDR2 SASEGT. The V end lost 2 bases, the J end lost 0 bases, and 14 bases lay between the germline ends. The CDR3 is 16 residues long. CDR3 sequence: CASSEMGSGSSYEQYF. CDR3 DNA sequence: TGTGCCAGCAGTGAAATGGGTAGCGGTAGCTCCTACGAGCAGTACTTC.

The J gene is TRBJ1-2, the V gene TRBV29-1, with D maybe TRBD1 (6 bases). Trimming left V 3 bases short and J 4 bases short, with 21 bases between. The CDR3 sequence is 16 residues long. Germline CDR1 is SQVTM and CDR2 is ANQGSEA. CDR3 protein: CSVDDGEHPGVYGYTF. The CDR3 DNA is TGCAGCGTTGATGATGGGGAACACCCAGGGGTCTATGGCTACACCTTC.

The V gene is TRBV6-1, the J gene TRBJ2-2, with TRBD2 matching over 7 bases. J gave up 2 bases and V 2 bases, and 5 bases lay outside the gene matches. This CDR3 has 16 residues. CDR1 is MNHNS and CDR2 is SASEGT in the germline V gene. In DNA, the CDR3 is TGTGCCAGCAGTGAACGGCCGGGAGGTAACACCGGGGAGCTGTTTTTT. Translated: CASSERPGGNTGELFF.

With respect to this clone: Other DNA sequences in the sample encode the same CDR3. The chain is built from TRBV7-9 and TRBJ1-6; D may be TRBD1 (5 bases). This CDR3 has 17 residues. In germline, CDR1 is SEHNR, CDR2 FQNEAQ (reference sequence). V was pared by 1 base and J by 14 bases, with 24 bases between. The CDR3 is CASSLVMGVRGVVTLHF. The CDR3, as DNA: TGTGCCAGCAGCTTAGTGATGGGGGTTCGGGGCGTTGTGACCCTCCACTTT. The whole variable domain, remainder taken from reference TRBV7-9 and TRBJ1-6, is DTGVSQNPRHKITKRGQNVTFRCDPISEHNRLYWYRQTLGQGPEFLTYFQNEAQLEKSRLLSDRFSAERPKGSFSTLEIQRTEQGDSAMYLCASSLVMGVRGVVTLHFGNGTRLTVT.

The gene calls are TRBV18 and TRBJ1-4, with 7 bases aligning to TRBD1. The CDR3 totals 14 residues. With V trimmed by 2 bases and J by 3 bases, 0 bases remained unmatched. Germline CDR1 and CDR2: KGHSH and LQKENI. In nucleotides, the CDR3 is TGTGCCAGCTCACCAGGGACAGCTAATGAAAAACTGTTTTTT. It specifies CASSPGTANEKLFF.

This clone was observed a single time. The chain joins TRBV13 to TRBJ2-7, with 10 nucleotides matching TRBD1. The germline V gene encodes CDR1 PRHDT and CDR2 FYEKMQ (reference sequence). CDR3 length: 18 residues. V gave up 2 bases and J gave up 3 bases; unmatched junction bases: 13. CDR3 protein: CASSLYASPGQGIYEQYF. CDR3 bases: TGTGCCAGCAGCTTATATGCCTCACCGGGACAGGGGATCTACGAGCAGTACTTC.

CDR3 in amino acids: CASSLGGLAIPNTGELFF. CDR3 bases: TGTGCCAGTTCCCTCGGAGGACTAGCGATCCCGAACACCGGGGAGCTGTTTTTT. The V gene is TRBV19, the J gene TRBJ2-2, with 9 bases matching TRBD2. V lost 8 bases and J lost 0; bases outside the gene matches: 13. The germline CDR1 and CDR2 sequences are LNHDA and SQIVND (reference sequence). This CDR3 region has 18 residues.

CDR3 residues: CASSVGSGQFFRSTNTGELFF. Here the CDR3 DNA reads TGTGCCAGCAGCGTTGGGTCGGGACAGTTTTTTAGGAGTACGAACACCGGGGAGCTGTTTTTT. The chain has TRBV28 and TRBJ2-2; 7 positions agree with TRBD1. The CDR3 is 21 amino acids. V dropped 6 bases and J dropped 0; count of bases not matched to a gene: 22. Germline V lookup: CDR1 MDHEN, CDR2 SYDVKM.

The chain joins TRBV2 to TRBJ2-3; unclear D gene. Germline loops: CDR1 SNHLY, CDR2 FYNNEI. The ends were cut back, 0 bases at V and 1 base at J, with 5 bases in the middle. The CDR3 spans 14 residues. The CDR3 sequence: CASSEALGTDTQYF. CDR3 coding DNA: TGTGCCAGCAGTGAAGCGCTGGGCACAGATACGCAGTATTTT.

The V and J genes are TRBV18 and TRBJ2-1; 13 bases fit TRBD2. Germline lookup yields CDR1 KGHSH and CDR2 LQKENI. The CDR3 extends over 17 amino acids. V lost 4 bases to trimming and J lost 8 bases; unmatched junction nucleotides: 11. Written as DNA, the CDR3 is TGTGCCAGCTCACAACCAACCGGACTAGCGGGAGAATATGAGCAGTTCTTC. Translated: CASSQPTGLAGEYEQFF.

V gene TRBV5-1 combines with J gene TRBJ2-2; weak D call: TRBD2 (5 bases). This CDR3 is built from 20 residues. Trimming removed 4 bases at V and 2 bases at J, with 27 bases between. In germline, CDR1 is SGHRS, CDR2 YFSETQ. This CDR3 reads CASSTGLKTLLRPNTGELFF. CDR3 bases: TGCGCCAGCAGCACTGGACTTAAAACCTTGCTTCGCCCCAACACCGGGGAGCTGTTTTTT.

The J gene is TRBJ1-2, the V gene TRBV24-1, with a weak D call TRBD1 (5 bases). CDR3 length equals 13 residues. V was clipped by 2 bases and J by 8 bases, with 11 bases between them. CDR1 and CDR2 from the germline V gene are KGHDR and SFDVKD. The CDR3 sequence: CATSDWGDGGYTF. As DNA, the CDR3 is TGTGCCACCAGTGATTGGGGCGATGGCGGCTACACCTTC.

This chain connects TRBV7-2 to TRBJ1-5, with D unclear. Looked up from germline, CDR1 is SGHTA and CDR2 is FQGNSA. Trimming stripped 5 bases from V and 10 bases from J, with 18 bases between. This CDR3 spans 14 amino acids. This CDR3 is CASSQVASGGPQHF. Here the CDR3 DNA reads TGTGCCAGCAGCCAAGTTGCCTCGGGCGGACCCCAGCATTTT.

J is TRBJ2-1 and V is TRBV7-2, with TRBD2 identical over 7 bases. The CDR3 runs 16 residues. CDR1 SGHTA and CDR2 FQGNSA come from the germline V gene. V lost 2 bases, J lost 0 bases, and 4 bases stayed unmatched. Here the CDR3 reads CASSLIGGSSYNEQFF. The CDR3 DNA reads TGTGCCAGCAGCTTAATCGGGGGGAGCTCCTACAATGAGCAGTTCTTC.

J is TRBJ1-4 and V is TRBV27; no definite D call. This CDR3 has 13 amino acids. Trimming left V 6 bases short and J 8 bases short, with 13 bases between. Germline V gives CDR1 MNHEY, CDR2 SMNVEV (reference sequence). CDR3 coding DNA: TGTGCCAGCAGACCCATCGGGGTCGAAAAACTGTTTTTT. Translation: CASRPIGVEKLFF.

This chain joins TRBV19 and TRBJ1-2, with TRBD1 matching over 8 bases. Trimming removed 11 bases from V and 7 bases from J; junction bases left unmatched: 21. The germline CDR1 and CDR2 sequences are LNHDA and SQIVND (reference sequence). This CDR3 region has 16 residues. CDR3 DNA: TGTGCCTGTACGCTGACAGGGGCGAGGGGGGACTCTGGCTACACCTTC. Translated: CACTLTGARGDSGYTF.

The genes are TRBV7-3 and TRBJ2-4, with TRBD2 as a possible D gene (6 bases). The V end lost 1 base, the J end lost 0 bases, and 13 bases lay between the germline ends. CDR1 SGHTA and CDR2 FQGTGA come from the germline V gene. This CDR3 contains 17 residues. This CDR3 reads CASSLNPSVLAKNIQYF. CDR3 nucleotides: TGTGCCAGCAGCTTAAATCCTAGCGTCCTAGCCAAAAACATTCAGTACTTC.

This sequence joins TRBV27 and TRBJ1-1, with unresolved D. This CDR3 spans 14 amino acids. The germline V gene encodes CDR1 MNHEY and CDR2 SMNVEV (reference sequence). V was trimmed by 6 bases and J by 0 bases, leaving 11 bases between them. The CDR3 sequence: CASRLVDMNTEAFF. The CDR3 DNA reads as TGTGCCAGCAGGCTGGTGGATATGAACACTGAAGCTTTCTTT.

The J gene is TRBJ1-2, the V gene TRBV27; D ambiguous. The germline V gene encodes CDR1 MNHEY and CDR2 SMNVEV (reference sequence). The CDR3 has 15 amino acids. V lost 0 bases, J lost 8 bases, and 16 bases lay in between. The CDR3, as DNA: TGTGCCAGCAGTTTATCCCCAAGCACCTATGGCGGCTACACCTTC. This translates into CASSLSPSTYGGYTF.

V and J are TRBV15 and TRBJ1-1, with D unclear. Germline CDR1 is LNHNV and CDR2 is YYDKDF (reference sequence). This CDR3 has 15 residues. The ends were cut back, 1 base at V and 4 bases at J, with 13 bases in the middle. The CDR3 DNA is TGTGCCACCAGCAGAGTACGCGCCGCTGGCACTGAAGCTTTCTTT. It codes for CATSRVRAAGTEAFF. The full variable domain, in which reference TRBV15 and TRBJ1-1 provide the parts outside the CDR3, is DAMVIQNPRYQVTQFGKPVTLSCSQTLNHNVMYWYQQKSSQAPKLLFHYYDKDFNNEADTPDNFQSRRPNTSFCFLDIRSPGLGDTAMYLCATSRVRAAGTEAFFGQGTRLTVV.

The chain links TRBV21-1 to TRBJ1-1. TRBV21-1 is designated a pseudogene. The CDR3 totals 15 residues. The DNA of the CDR3 is TGTGCCAGCAGCACAAGAGGGGTTGAGGGCACTGAAGCTTTCTTT. Translated: CASSTRGVEGTEAFF.

This chain uses TRBV30 with TRBJ1-6; TRBD1 might be the D (6 bases). Germline CDR1 and CDR2: GTSNPN and SVGIG (reference sequence). CDR3 length equals 13 residues. The V end was cut by 6 bases, the J end by 4 bases, with 10 bases between. The CDR3 DNA follows: TGTGCCTGCAGGGGCGAGTATAATTCACCCCTCCACTTT. As protein: CACRGEYNSPLHF.

V and J are TRBV28 and TRBJ2-3; unclear D gene. The V gene's germline CDR1 is MDHEN and CDR2 SYDVKM. Trimming stripped 4 bases from V and 4 bases from J, with 3 bases between. CDR3 length: 11 residues. CDR3 amino acids: CASSWADTQYF. CDR3 bases: TGTGCCAGCAGTTGGGCAGATACGCAGTATTTT.